This T cell receptor beta chain was sequenced during a study of radiation and T cells in renal cell carcinoma. Study-wide background: Nephrectomy followed 15 Gy stereotactic body radiation by 4 weeks.

Broader study findings: In blood, top tumor clones expanded by 2 weeks, shrinking by 4.

Generated by immunoSEQ multiplex PCR, the TCRdb table keeps only in-frame clones and is missing some. Here the sample spans 60,000 to 65,000 clones, about 80% being singletons. Germline V gene sequence: CDR1 MNHEY, CDR2 SVGAGI. Deletions cut 6 bases from V and 3 bases from J, with 13 bases between. CDR3 length: 14 amino acids. Indicated time point: blood 2 weeks post-SBRT. Sample treatment: 15 Gy SBRT to primary tumor, nephrectomy 4 weeks later. This clone has a handful of counts. Its antigen is currently unknown. The V and J genes are TRBV6-5 and TRBJ2-3; no definite D call. This TCR came from a man in his fifties or sixties with renal cell carcinoma. The sample here was blood, taken from a patient whose treatment included radiotherapy and nephrectomy. The CDR3 spells CASRVDWKTDTQYF. Here the CDR3 DNA reads TGTGCCAGCAGAGTAGACTGGAAGACAGATACGCAGTATTTT.